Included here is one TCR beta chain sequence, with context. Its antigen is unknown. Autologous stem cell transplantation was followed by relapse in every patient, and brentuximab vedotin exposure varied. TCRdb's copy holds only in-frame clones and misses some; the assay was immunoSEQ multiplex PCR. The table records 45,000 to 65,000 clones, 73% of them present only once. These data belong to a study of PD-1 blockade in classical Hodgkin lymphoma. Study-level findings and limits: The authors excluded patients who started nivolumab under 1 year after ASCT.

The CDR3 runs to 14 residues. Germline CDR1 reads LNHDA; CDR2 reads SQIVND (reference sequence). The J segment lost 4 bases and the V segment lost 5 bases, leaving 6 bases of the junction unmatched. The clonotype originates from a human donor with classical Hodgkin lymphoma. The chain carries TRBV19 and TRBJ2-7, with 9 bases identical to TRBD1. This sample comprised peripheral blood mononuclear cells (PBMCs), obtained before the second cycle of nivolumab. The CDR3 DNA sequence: TGTGCCAGTAGTCCTCAGGACAGGGGTTACGAGCAGTACTTC. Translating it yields CASSPQDRGYEQYF. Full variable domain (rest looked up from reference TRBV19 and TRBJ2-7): DGGITQSPKYLFRKEGQNVTLSCEQNLNHDAMYWYRQDPGQGLRLIYYSQIVNDFQKGDIAEGYSVSREKKESFPLTVTSAQKNPTAFYLCASSPQDRGYEQYFGPGTRLTVT.